This TCR beta chain was identified in a study of cytomegalovirus exposure and HLA in healthy donors. PCR primers comprised 60 Vbeta and 13 Jbeta primers. Clones were sequenced by immunoSEQ multiplex PCR, and TCRdb holds only the in-frame ones, with some missing. The table records some 25,000 clones, approximately 75% of them present only once. Trimming pared 0 bases from V and 4 bases from J, leaving 14 bases between. CDR1 and CDR2 (germline): LGHNA, YNFKEQ. This CDR3 is built from 16 residues. The receptor comes from a male donor in good health and CMV-seronegative. The chain is built from TRBV4-2 and TRBJ2-3, with D perhaps TRBD1 (5 bases). Sequencing input: PBMCs. CDR3 loop: CASSQDSGKVADTQYF. The CDR3 DNA follows: TGTGCCAGCAGCCAAGACTCAGGGAAGGTTGCAGATACGCAGTATTTT.